This TCR beta chain came from a study of lymphopenia after photon versus proton radiotherapy. CDR3 length: 10 amino acids. Germline V gene lookup returns CDR1 GTSNPN and CDR2 SVGIG (reference sequence). The protocol was immunoSEQ multiplex PCR, while the TCRdb copy is restricted to in-frame clones and leaves out a portion. The repertoire holds roughly 64,000 clones, with approximately 86% as singletons. Notes on this clone: The antigen remains unidentified.

Findings of the study overall: Oligoclonal CD8+ Temra expansion after nadir drove photon patients' diversity drop. A bigger post-nadir fall in TCR diversity correlated inversely with survival time in deceased patients. Authors raise, but do not show, better survival with proton therapy. Relative stability marked proton patients; photon patients lost diversity and naive cells.

The sequences come from peripheral blood, collected from a patient treated with proton-based radiotherapy. V is TRBV30 and J is TRBJ1-2, with 8 bases fitting TRBD1. This receptor was identified in an elderly man with esophageal cancer. CDR3 residues: CGTGTYGYTF. The CDR3 nucleotides are TGTGGGACAGGGACTTATGGCTACACCTTC.